In its sample, the clone carrying this T cell receptor (beta chain) was seen a few times. The antigen remains unidentified. Preparation of the bulk TCR libraries relied on previously described methods and listed TCR primers. TCRdb redid the calling of the PCR reads with MiXCR, one entry per CDR3 protein. The sample records nearly 650,000 distinct CDR3 sequences, about 25% being singletons. The data stem from a study of molecular identifiers for immune sequencing clone quantification. Findings and caveats of the study: Effector cells had over 99% of their molecules in clones above 20 RNA copies, while naive cells had under 1%.

Libraries used about 18,000 to 1,100,000 sorted naive CD8 T cells and 10%, 30% or 50% RNA input. Naive CD8 T cells underwent sorting with the CD8+CD4-CCR7+CD45RA+ definition. The sample comprised naive CD8+ T cells from blood, with Jurkat cell RNA spiked in. The subset here: FACS-sorted CD8+CD4-CCR7+CD45RA+ naive T cells. The sequence was collected from a human donor in good health. Some libraries in this study had Jurkat cell RNA spiked in.

Here the CDR3 DNA reads TGTGCCAGCAGTTTCCCGGTGGCCAGCGGGAGCGAGACCCAGTACTTC. Protein product: CASSFPVASGSETQYF. The V call is TRBV28, the J call TRBJ2-5, with TRBD2 matching 8 bases. CDR1 is MDHEN and CDR2 is SYDVKM in the germline V gene. V was pared by 3 bases and J by 5 bases, with 11 bases of the junction left unmatched. This CDR3 contains 16 residues.